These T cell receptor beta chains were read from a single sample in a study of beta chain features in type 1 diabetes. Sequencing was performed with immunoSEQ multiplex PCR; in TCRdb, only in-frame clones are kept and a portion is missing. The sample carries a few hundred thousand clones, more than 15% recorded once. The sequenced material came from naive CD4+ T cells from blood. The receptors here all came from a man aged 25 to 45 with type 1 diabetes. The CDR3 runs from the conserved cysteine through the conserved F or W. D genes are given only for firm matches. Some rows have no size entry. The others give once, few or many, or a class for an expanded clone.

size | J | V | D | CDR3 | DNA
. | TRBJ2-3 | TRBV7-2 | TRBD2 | CASSLAGLVPDTQYF | TGTGCCAGCAGCTTAGCGGGACTAGTGCCAGATACGCAGTATTTT
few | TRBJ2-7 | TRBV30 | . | CAWRRAAGGPYEQYF | TGTGCCTGGAGGAGGGCCGCAGGAGGGCCCTACGAGCAGTACTTC
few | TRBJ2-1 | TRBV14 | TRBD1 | CASSQTPGQGGHEQFF | TGTGCCAGCAGCCAAACTCCGGGACAGGGAGGGCATGAGCAGTTCTTC
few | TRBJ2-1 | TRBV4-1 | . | CASSQRSRYNEQFF | TGCGCCAGCAGCCAACGTTCTCGTTACAATGAGCAGTTCTTC
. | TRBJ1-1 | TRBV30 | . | CAWKRGYEAFF | TGTGCCTGGAAGCGGGGGTATGAAGCTTTCTTT
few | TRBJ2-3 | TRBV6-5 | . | CASTRSGGTDTQYF | TGTGCCAGCACTAGGTCTGGGGGCACAGATACGCAGTATTTT
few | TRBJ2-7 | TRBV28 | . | CASMAGSSYEQYF | TGTGCCAGCATGGCGGGGAGCTCCTACGAGCAGTACTTC
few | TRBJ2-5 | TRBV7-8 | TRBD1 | CASSGSGQIGHF | TGTGCCAGCAGCGGATCGGGACAGATCGGGCACTTC
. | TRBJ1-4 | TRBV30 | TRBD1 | CAWRMTGIEKLFF | TGTGCCTGGAGGATGACAGGGATTGAAAAACTGTTTTTT
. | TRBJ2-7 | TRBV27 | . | CASSREPRQYEQYF | TGTGCCAGCAGCCGAGAACCCCGACAATACGAGCAGTACTTC
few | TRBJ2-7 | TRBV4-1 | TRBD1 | CASSQVTGQGYEQYF | TGCGCCAGCAGCCAAGTAACGGGACAGGGCTACGAGCAGTACTTC
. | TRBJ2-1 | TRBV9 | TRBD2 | CASSAGTSGRAVRNEQFF | TGTGCCAGCAGCGCCGGGACTAGCGGGAGGGCCGTAAGGAATGAGCAGTTCTTC
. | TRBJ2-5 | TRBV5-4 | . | CASSLEGRETQYF | TGTGCCAGCAGCTTGGAGGGTCGAGAGACCCAGTACTTC
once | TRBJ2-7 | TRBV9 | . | CASSAAPSLGSEQYF | TGTGCCAGCAGCGCGGCCCCCTCCCTGGGAAGCGAGCAGTACTTC
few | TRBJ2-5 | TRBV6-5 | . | CASRATGSKTQYF | TGTGCCAGCAGAGCTACAGGGAGTAAGACCCAGTACTTC
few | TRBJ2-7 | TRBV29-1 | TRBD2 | CSAKDGTSGSYEQYF | TGCAGCGCTAAAGACGGGACTAGCGGCTCCTACGAGCAGTACTTC
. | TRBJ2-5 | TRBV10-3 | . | CAISPGLLLQETQYF | TGTGCCATCAGTCCGGGACTCCTCCTCCAAGAGACCCAGTACTTC
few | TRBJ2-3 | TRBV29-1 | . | CSVQDSTDTQYF | TGCAGCGTGCAGGACAGCACAGATACGCAGTATTTT
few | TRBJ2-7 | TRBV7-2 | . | CASSRGSYEQYF | TGTGCCAGCAGCCGGGGGTCCTACGAGCAGTACTTC
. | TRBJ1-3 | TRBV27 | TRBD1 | CASKLTGGLDTIYF | TGTGCCAGCAAACTGACAGGGGGCTTGGACACCATATATTTT
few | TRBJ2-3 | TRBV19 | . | CASSSADTQYF | TGTGCCAGTAGTTCGGCAGATACGCAGTATTTT
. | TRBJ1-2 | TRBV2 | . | CASSVLLSGYTF | TGTGCCAGCAGCGTGTTGCTCTCGGGCTACACCTTC
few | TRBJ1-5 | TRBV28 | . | CASRDSNQPQHF | TGTGCCAGCAGGGATAGCAATCAGCCCCAGCATTTT
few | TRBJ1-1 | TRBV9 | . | CASNRDPNTEAFF | TGTGCCAGCAACAGGGATCCGAACACTGAAGCTTTCTTT
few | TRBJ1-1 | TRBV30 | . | CAWGRREAFF | TGTGCCTGGGGTCGAAGGGAAGCTTTCTTT